This TCR beta chain was found in a study of T cells in Graves' hyperthyroidism and ophthalmopathy. Germline V CDR1 and CDR2: DFQATT, SNEGSKA (reference sequence). V lost 0 bases to trimming and J lost 5 bases, with 13 bases between them. The CDR3 consists of 14 residues. The TCR beta CDR3 regions underwent amplification using RNA transcripts as the source. The TCR CDR3 first-round RT-PCR relied on the HTBI primer set. TCRdb reanalysed the multiplex PCR reads using MiXCR and keeps one entry per CDR3 protein. Among about 380,000 distinct CDR3 sequences listed, 13% were seen once. Each patient was aged 18 to 65 and had newly diagnosed hyperthyroidism of under 2 months' duration. Exclusion of patients followed from uncontrolled infection, other autoimmune disease, pregnancy or lactation. The study based diagnoses on clinical symptoms, serum thyroxine and TRAb, thyroid ultrasound and orbital computed tomography. Blood sampling occurred at first hyperthyroidism diagnosis, ahead of any ophthalmopathy symptoms.

The sequenced sample was blood. The J gene is TRBJ2-5, the V gene TRBV20-1, with D perhaps matching TRBD1 or TRBD2 (7 bases each). This sequence was found in a man aged 30-40 years with Graves' hyperthyroidism that later progressed to Graves' ophthalmopathy. CDR3 coding DNA: TGCAGTGCTAGAGAGACAGGGCGGGGGGAGACCCAGTACTTC. Its protein product is CSARETGRGETQYF.